The 9 T cell receptor beta chains listed next were all sequenced from one sample in a study of graft-versus-host responses after intestinal transplantation. Generated by immunoSEQ multiplex PCR, the TCRdb table keeps only in-frame clones and is missing some. The sample holds roughly 5,000 clones, about 25% seen once. The source was alloreactive CD4+ T cells from a mixed lymphocyte reaction culture, collected before intestinal transplant. As to subset: CFSE-low proliferating T cells sorted from approximately 6-day pre-transplant mixed lymphocyte reaction (GvH or HvG direction). The receptors come from a human patient who received an intestinal transplant.

This clone rates as large. This chain uses TRBV2 with TRBJ2-4, with 8 bases lining up with TRBD2. Unmatched junction bases numbered 0, after V lost 2 bases and J lost 3 bases. The CDR3 extends over 14 amino acids. The V gene's germline CDR1 is SNHLY and CDR2 FYNNEI. Here the CDR3 DNA reads TGTGCCAGCAGTGAACTAGCGGGCAAAAACATTCAGTACTTC. Encoded protein: CASSELAGKNIQYF.

With regard to this clone: A read error may explain this, as a much larger clone is one base away. The chain has TRBV18 and TRBJ2-6; 8 bases are shared with TRBD1. Germline loops: CDR1 KGHSH, CDR2 LQKENI. CDR3 size: 19 residues. The CDR3 loop is CARSPRQGPNHSGANVLTF. The CDR3, as DNA: TGTGCCCGCTCACCGCGACAGGGGCCTAACCACTCTGGGGCCAACGTCCTGACTTTC.

This clone was detected only once. The rearrangement joins TRBV13 to TRBJ2-7; 9 bases map to TRBD1. J gave up 3 bases and V 2 bases, and 8 bases lay outside the gene matches. Germline values: CDR1 PRHDT, CDR2 FYEKMQ (reference sequence). The CDR3 has 16 residues. CDR3 DNA sequence: TGTGCCAGCAGCTTAAAGGGGGGACAGGGACACTACGAGCAGTACTTC. Its translation is CASSLKGGQGHYEQYF.

CDR3 sequence: CASSLESPRGTDTQYF. For the CDR3, the DNA is TGTGCCAGCAGCTTAGAAAGCCCGAGGGGCACAGATACGCAGTATTTT. This rearrangement joins TRBV11-2 to TRBJ2-3, with TRBD2 as a possible D gene (5 bases). Germline-derived CDR1 and CDR2 are SGHAT and FQNNGV. CDR3 size: 16 residues. Between the trimmed V and J ends, which lost 0 bases and 1 base, there was a span of 11 bases. The full variable domain, its missing parts supplied by reference TRBV11-2 and TRBJ2-3, is EAGVAQSPRYKIIEKRQSVAFWCNPISGHATLYWYQQILGQGPKLLIQFQNNGVVDDSQLPKDRFSAERLKGVDSTLKIQPAKLEDSAVYLCASSLESPRGTDTQYFGPGTRLTVL.

The chain is built from TRBV6-6 and TRBJ1-1; D unclear. The CDR3 is made up of 12 amino acids. V was clipped by 2 bases and J by 4 bases, with 5 bases between them. CDR1 MNHNY and CDR2 SVGAGI come from the germline V gene (reference sequence). The DNA for the CDR3 is TGTGCCAGCAGTTACAGGGCCACTGAAGCTTTCTTT. This translates into CASSYRATEAFF.

This clone was observed a handful of times. Given a much more abundant clone one base away, this may be a read error. V gene TRBV19 combines with J gene TRBJ2-7; D assignment may be TRBD1 or TRBD2 (6 bases each). CDR1 and CDR2 (germline): LNHDA, SQIVND (reference sequence). The CDR3 covers 15 residues. CDR3 coding DNA: TGTGCCAGAAGTAAAAACGACCCGGGGGCTTACGAGCAGTACTTC. This gives the protein CARSKNDPGAYEQYF.

In this sample, this clone turned up a few times. The genes are TRBV6-9 and TRBJ1-1; a weak D match, TRBD1 (5 bases). Germline V CDR1 and CDR2: MNHGY, SVAAGI. CDR3 length equals 13 residues. The germline V and J ends were trimmed by 6 bases and 1 base, with 9 bases remaining between them. The CDR3 is CASRGTANTEAFF. The DNA of the CDR3 is TGTGCCAGCAGAGGGACGGCGAACACTGAAGCTTTCTTT.

This chain connects TRBV5-1 to TRBJ1-2; TRBD1 might be the D (5 bases). Germline V gives CDR1 SGHRS, CDR2 YFSETQ. This CDR3 has 13 amino acids. Trimming stripped 4 bases from V and 4 bases from J, with 11 bases between. The CDR3 sequence is CASSPGTFYGYTF. CDR3 coding DNA: TGCGCCAGCAGCCCAGGGACCTTCTATGGCTACACCTTC.

The J gene is TRBJ2-5, the V gene TRBV5-1; 8 bases line up with TRBD2. The CDR3 loop spans 16 amino acids. The germline V gene has CDR1 SGHRS and CDR2 YFSETQ. The V gene end was trimmed by 1 base and the J gene end by 5 bases; junction bases not matched to a gene: 10. This CDR3 reads CASSLSVGLDWETQYF. Here the CDR3 DNA reads TGCGCCAGCAGCTTGAGTGTGGGACTAGATTGGGAGACCCAGTACTTC. Together with reference TRBV5-1 and TRBJ2-5, the CDR3 gives the full variable domain: KAGVTQTPRYLIKTRGQQVTLSCSPISGHRSVSWYQQTPGQGLQFLFEYFSETQRNKGNFPGRFSGRQFSNSRSEMNVSTLELGDSALYLCASSLSVGLDWETQYFGPGTRLLVL.